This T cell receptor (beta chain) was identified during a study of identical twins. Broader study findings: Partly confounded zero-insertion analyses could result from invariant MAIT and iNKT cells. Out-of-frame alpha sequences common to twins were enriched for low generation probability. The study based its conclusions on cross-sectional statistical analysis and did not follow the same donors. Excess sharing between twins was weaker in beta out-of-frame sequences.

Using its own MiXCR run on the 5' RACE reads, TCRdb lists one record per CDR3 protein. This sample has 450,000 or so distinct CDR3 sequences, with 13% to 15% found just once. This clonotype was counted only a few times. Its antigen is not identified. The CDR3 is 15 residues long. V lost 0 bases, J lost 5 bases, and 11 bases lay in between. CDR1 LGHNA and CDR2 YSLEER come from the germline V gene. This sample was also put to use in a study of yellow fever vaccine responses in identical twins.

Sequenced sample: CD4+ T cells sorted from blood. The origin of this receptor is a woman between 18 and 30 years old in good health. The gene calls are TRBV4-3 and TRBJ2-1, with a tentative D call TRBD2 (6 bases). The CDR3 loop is CASSQDSGGDNEQFF. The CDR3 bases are TGCGCCAGCAGCCAAGATAGTGGAGGGGACAATGAGCAGTTCTTC.